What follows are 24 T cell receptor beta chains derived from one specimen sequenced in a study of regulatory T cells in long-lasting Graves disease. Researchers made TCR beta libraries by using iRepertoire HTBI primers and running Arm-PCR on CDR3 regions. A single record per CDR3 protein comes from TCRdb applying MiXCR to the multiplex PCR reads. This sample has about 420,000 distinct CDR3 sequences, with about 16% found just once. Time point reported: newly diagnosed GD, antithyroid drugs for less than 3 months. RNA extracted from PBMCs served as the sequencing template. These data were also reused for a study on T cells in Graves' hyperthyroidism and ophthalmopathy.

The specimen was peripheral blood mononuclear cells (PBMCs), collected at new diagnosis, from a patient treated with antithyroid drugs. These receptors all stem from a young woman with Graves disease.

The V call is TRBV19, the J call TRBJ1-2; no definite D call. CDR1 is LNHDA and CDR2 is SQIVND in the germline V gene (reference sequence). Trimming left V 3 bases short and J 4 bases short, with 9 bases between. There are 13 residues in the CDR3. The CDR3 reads CASSIGTGYGYTF. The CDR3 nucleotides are TGTGCCAGTAGTATCGGAACGGGCTATGGCTACACCTTC.

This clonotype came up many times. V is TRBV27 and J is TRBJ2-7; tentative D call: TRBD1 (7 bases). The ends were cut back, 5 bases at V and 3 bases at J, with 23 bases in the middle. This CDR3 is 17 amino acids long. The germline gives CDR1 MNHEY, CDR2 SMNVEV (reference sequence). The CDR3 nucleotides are TGTGCCAGCAGTGCTCCGACAGGGTTCGGGGGACACTACGAGCAGTACTTC. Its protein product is CASSAPTGFGGHYEQYF.

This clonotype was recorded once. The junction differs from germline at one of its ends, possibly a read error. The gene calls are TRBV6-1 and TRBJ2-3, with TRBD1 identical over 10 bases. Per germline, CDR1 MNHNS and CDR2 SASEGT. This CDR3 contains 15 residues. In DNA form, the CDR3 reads TGTGCCGGCAGTGACGGGACAGGGGGCACAGATACGCAGTATTTT. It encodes CAGSDGTGGTDTQYF.

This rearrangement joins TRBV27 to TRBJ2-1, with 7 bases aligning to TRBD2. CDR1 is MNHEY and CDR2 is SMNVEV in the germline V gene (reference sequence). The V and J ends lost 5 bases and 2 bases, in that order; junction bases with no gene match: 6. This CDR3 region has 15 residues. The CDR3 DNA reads TGTGCCAGCAGTCGCGGACTAGACCCCTACAATGAGCAGTTCTTC. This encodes CASSRGLDPYNEQFF.

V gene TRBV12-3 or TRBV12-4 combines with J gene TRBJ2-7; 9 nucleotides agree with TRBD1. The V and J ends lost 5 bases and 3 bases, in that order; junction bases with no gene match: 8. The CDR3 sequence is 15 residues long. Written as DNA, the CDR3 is TGTGCCAGCAGTCTCGGGACAGGGCCCTTCTACGAGCAGTACTTC. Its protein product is CASSLGTGPFYEQYF.

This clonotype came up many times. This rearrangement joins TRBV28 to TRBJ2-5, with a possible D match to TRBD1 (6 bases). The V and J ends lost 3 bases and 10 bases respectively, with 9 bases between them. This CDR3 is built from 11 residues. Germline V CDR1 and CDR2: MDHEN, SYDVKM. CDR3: CASSLPGHQYF. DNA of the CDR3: TGTGCCAGCAGTTTGCCGGGACACCAGTACTTC.

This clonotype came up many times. In DNA form, the CDR3 reads TGTGCCAGCAGTCCCGGGACAGGGTACTACGAGCAGTACTTC. This encodes CASSPGTGYYEQYF. The J gene is TRBJ2-7, the V gene TRBV2; 9 nucleotides match TRBD1. CDR1 and CDR2 from the germline V gene are SNHLY and FYNNEI. Losses at the gene ends were 5 bases for V and 3 bases for J; bases not matched to a gene: 5. The CDR3 sequence is 14 residues long.

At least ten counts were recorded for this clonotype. CDR3 sequence reads: CASSYSSYTGELFF. The CDR3 nucleotides read TGTGCCAGCAGTTATTCCTCCTACACCGGGGAGCTGTTTTTT. This chain joins TRBV6-5 and TRBJ2-2; D is uncertain. The CDR3 runs 14 residues. Trimming left V 3 bases short and J 3 bases short, with 8 bases between. Germline assignment: CDR1 MNHEY and CDR2 SVGAGI.

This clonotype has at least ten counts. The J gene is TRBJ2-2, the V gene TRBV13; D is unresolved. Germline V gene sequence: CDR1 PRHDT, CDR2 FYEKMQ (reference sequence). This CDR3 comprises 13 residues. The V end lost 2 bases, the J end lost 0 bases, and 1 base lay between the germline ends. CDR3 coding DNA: TGTGCCAGCAGCTTACCGAACACCGGGGAGCTGTTTTTT. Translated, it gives CASSLPNTGELFF.

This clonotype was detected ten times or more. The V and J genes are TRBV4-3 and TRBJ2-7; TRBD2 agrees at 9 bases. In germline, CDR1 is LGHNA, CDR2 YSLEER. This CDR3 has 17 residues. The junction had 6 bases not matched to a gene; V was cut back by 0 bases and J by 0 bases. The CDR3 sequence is CASSQEPSTSGSYEQYF. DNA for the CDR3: TGCGCCAGCAGCCAAGAACCTTCGACTAGCGGCTCCTACGAGCAGTACTTC.

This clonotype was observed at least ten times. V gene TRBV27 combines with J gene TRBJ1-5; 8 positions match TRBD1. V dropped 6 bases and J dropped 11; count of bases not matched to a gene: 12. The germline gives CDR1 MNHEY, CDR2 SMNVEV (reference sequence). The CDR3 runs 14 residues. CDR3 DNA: TGTGCCAGCAGACCAGGACAGGGAGGGTCAACCCAGCATTTT. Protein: CASRPGQGGSTQHF.

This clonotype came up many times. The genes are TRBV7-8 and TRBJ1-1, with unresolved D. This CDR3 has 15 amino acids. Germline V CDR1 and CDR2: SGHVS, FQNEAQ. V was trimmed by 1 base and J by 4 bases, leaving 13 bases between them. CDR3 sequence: CASSLVLSPSTEAFF. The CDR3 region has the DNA TGTGCCAGCAGCTTAGTCCTCTCGCCATCCACTGAAGCTTTCTTT.

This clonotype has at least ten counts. CDR3 bases: TGTGCCAGCTCGGTAGGACTCCGAGGACAGCCCCAGCATTTT. Amino acid sequence: CASSVGLRGQPQHF. This chain uses TRBV6-1 with TRBJ1-5; D gene uncertain. Deletions cut 8 bases from V and 7 bases from J, with 18 bases between. Germline CDR1 and CDR2: MNHNS and SASEGT. The CDR3 has 14 residues.

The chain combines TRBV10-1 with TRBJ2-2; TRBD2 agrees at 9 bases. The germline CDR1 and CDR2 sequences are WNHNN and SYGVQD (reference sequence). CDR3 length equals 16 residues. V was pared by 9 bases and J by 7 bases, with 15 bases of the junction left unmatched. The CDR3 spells CASTTWGGRAVGELFF. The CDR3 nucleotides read TGCGCCAGTACCACCTGGGGCGGGAGGGCTGTCGGGGAGCTGTTTTTT.

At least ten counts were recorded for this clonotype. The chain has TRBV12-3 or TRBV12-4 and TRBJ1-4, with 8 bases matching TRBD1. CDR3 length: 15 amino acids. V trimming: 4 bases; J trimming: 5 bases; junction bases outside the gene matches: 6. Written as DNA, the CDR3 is TGTGCCAGCAGTTCGTACAGGGACAGGAATGAAAAACTGTTTTTT. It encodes CASSSYRDRNEKLFF.

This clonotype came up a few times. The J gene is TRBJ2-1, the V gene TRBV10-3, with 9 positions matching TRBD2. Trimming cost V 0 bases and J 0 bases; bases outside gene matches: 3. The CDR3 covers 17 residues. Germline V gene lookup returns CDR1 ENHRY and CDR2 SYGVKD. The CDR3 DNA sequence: TGTGCCATCAGTGAGTCAAATAGCGGGAGCTCCTACAATGAGCAGTTCTTC. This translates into CAISESNSGSSYNEQFF.

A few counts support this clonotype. CDR3 bases: TGTGCCAGCAGACCTACGACAGGTGCCCCCTACGAGCAGTACTTC. Translating it yields CASRPTTGAPYEQYF. The chain carries TRBV6-1 and TRBJ2-7, with a possible D match to TRBD1 (6 bases). Between the trimmed V and J ends, which lost 6 bases and 2 bases, there was a span of 17 bases. CDR3 length equals 15 residues. CDR1 and CDR2 from the germline V gene are MNHNS and SASEGT.

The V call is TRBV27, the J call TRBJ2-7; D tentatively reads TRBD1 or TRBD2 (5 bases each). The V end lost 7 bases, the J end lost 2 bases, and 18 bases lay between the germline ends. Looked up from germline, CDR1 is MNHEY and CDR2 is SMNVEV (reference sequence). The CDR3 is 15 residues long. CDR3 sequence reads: CASKEDSLGPYEQYF. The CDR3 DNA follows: TGTGCCAGCAAAGAGGACTCCCTGGGGCCCTACGAGCAGTACTTC.

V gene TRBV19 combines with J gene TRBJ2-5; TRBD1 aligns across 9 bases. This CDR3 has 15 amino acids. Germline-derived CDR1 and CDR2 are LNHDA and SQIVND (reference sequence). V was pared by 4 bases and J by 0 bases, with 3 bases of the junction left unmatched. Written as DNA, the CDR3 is TGTGCCAGTAGTACGACAGGGGGAAACCAAGAGACCCAGTACTTC. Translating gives CASSTTGGNQETQYF.

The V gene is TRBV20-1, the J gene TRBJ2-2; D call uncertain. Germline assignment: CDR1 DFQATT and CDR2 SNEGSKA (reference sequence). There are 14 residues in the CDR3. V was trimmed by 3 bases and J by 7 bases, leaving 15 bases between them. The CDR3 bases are TGCAGTGCTAGTTCCCTATCAGATTTCGGGGAGCTGTTTTTT. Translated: CSASSLSDFGELFF.

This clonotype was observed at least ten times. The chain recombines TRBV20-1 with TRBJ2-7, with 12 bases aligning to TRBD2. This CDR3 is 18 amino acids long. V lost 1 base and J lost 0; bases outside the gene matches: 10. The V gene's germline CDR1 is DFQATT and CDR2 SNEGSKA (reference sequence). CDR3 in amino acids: CSARVGSKTSGSSYEQYF. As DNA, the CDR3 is TGCAGTGCTAGAGTAGGGTCCAAGACTAGCGGGAGCTCCTACGAGCAGTACTTC.

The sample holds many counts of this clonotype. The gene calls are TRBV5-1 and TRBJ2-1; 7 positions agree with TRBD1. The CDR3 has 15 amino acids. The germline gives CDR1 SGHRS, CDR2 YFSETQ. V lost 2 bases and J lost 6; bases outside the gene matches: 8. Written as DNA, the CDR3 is TGCGCCAGCAGCTTCTCGGGACAGTCTTTCAATGAGCAGTTCTTC. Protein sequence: CASSFSGQSFNEQFF.

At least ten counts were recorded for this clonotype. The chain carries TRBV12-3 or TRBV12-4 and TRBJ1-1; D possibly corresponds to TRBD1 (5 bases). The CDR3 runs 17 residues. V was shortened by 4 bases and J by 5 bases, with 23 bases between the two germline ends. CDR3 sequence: CASSSTGPPRRGTEAFF. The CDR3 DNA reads TGTGCCAGCAGTTCGACGGGACCGCCGAGAAGGGGAACTGAAGCTTTCTTT.

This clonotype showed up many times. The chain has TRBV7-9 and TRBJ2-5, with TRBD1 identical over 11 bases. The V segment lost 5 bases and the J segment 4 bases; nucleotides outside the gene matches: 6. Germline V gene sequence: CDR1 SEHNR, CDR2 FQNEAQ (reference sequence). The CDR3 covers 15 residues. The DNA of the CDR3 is TGTGCCAGCAGCAAGCCGGGACAGGGGGTAGAGACCCAGTACTTC. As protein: CASSKPGQGVETQYF.